The clone carrying this TCR beta chain appeared a few times. Its antigen is undetermined. These data belong to a study of T-cell memory formation after mild COVID-19. Across the study: Clusters of TCRs were largely donor specific. Study observations and caveats: Shrinking CD4+ clones were chiefly CM and EM; CD8+ ones were chiefly EMRA. Clones that got smaller from day 15 to 85 had even CD4/CD8, while clones growing later tipped toward CD4+.

V gave up 5 bases and J gave up 1 base, with 5 bases separating them. The length of the CDR3 is 12 residues. One entry per CDR3 protein results from TCRdb running MiXCR on the 5' RACE reads. This table holds roughly 550,000 distinct CDR3 sequences, over 20% found once. The rearrangement links TRBV12-3 or TRBV12-4 to TRBJ1-2; D uncertain. Input material: PBMCs or a T cell subset sorted from them (not recorded which). The origin of this receptor is an adult woman who had mild COVID-19 (a few samples of this study predate the infection). Cell type and time point are not known. CDR3 sequence (DNA): TGTGCCAGCAGTCCCATTAACTATGGCTACACCTTC. This translates into CASSPINYGYTF.